This TCR beta chain was observed in a study of blood T cell repertoires in COVID-19. The wider study: Both acute and convalescent COVID-19 samples were obtained from the United States, Italy and Spain. Sources were T cells, B-cell-depleted T cells, or PBMCs; the material itself was cDNA or gDNA.

The CDR3 consists of 18 residues. V shed 0 bases and J 5 bases; nucleotides not matched to a gene: 15. Germline V lookup: CDR1 MGHRA, CDR2 YSYEKL. Methods used by the authors: Using reference gene primer amplification, nucleated cell counts were estimated. Produced via immunoSEQ multiplex PCR; TCRdb's table is partial and in-frame only. V and J calls plus clone size are reproduced from that table; the DNA served to infer D and trimming. This table holds approximately 70,000 clones, 88% found once. This clonotype originated in a human donor in a cohort sampled during active COVID-19. The chain recombines TRBV4-1 with TRBJ2-5; TRBD2 aligns across 7 bases. Source material: peripheral blood. The CDR3 region has the DNA TGCGCCAGCAGCCAAGATAGTACGGGCGGCGGGAGCAAGGAGACCCAGTACTTC. This translates into CASSQDSTGGGSKETQYF.